The 28 T cell receptor beta chains listed next were all sequenced from one sample in a study of OX40 agonist ivuxolimab in advanced cancers. Libraries were prepared by immunoSEQ multiplex PCR; TCRdb keeps only in-frame clonotypes and omits some of them. The sample comprises about 34,000 clones, 80% to 95% of which are singletons, and approximately 3.8% rests with the top ten. The sequenced sample was CD4+ or CD8+ T cells sorted from blood, obtained in a trial of the OX40 agonist ivuxolimab. These receptor sequences come from an adult with an advanced solid tumor such as melanoma, head and neck, liver or kidney cancer.

The V and J genes are TRBV28 and TRBJ2-3; no clear D. This CDR3 spans 10 amino acids. The V and J ends lost 8 bases and 1 base respectively, with 1 base between them. CDR1 is MDHEN and CDR2 is SYDVKM in the germline V gene. DNA of the CDR3: TGTGCCAGCGGCACAGATACGCAGTATTTT. Residues: CASGTDTQYF.

The V gene is TRBV4-2, the J gene TRBJ2-7; 8 bases map to TRBD2. CDR3 length equals 14 residues. Germline lookup yields CDR1 LGHNA and CDR2 YNFKEQ. V shed 1 base, J shed 1 base, and the junction held 0 bases outside the gene matches. The CDR3 nucleotides read TGTGCCAGCAGCCAAGCTAGCGGGTCCTACGAGCAGTACTTC. This gives the protein CASSQASGSYEQYF.

This chain links TRBV19 with TRBJ2-7; D may be TRBD1 (6 bases). The CDR3 runs 16 residues. Trimming took off 1 base at V and 2 bases at J, with 15 bases between the two ends. Germline-derived CDR1 and CDR2 are LNHDA and SQIVND (reference sequence). CDR3 amino acids: CASSIVPRQDPYEQYF. For the CDR3, the DNA is TGTGCCAGTAGTATAGTCCCTCGACAGGACCCCTACGAGCAGTACTTC. The variable domain in full, with the rest retrieved from reference TRBV19 and TRBJ2-7, is DGGITQSPKYLFRKEGQNVTLSCEQNLNHDAMYWYRQDPGQGLRLIYYSQIVNDFQKGDIAEGYSVSREKKESFPLTVTSAQKNPTAFYLCASSIVPRQDPYEQYFGPGTRLTVT.

This clone is a singleton in its sample. The V call is TRBV7-9, the J call TRBJ1-3; TRBD1 is a possible D gene (5 bases). Trimming removed 5 bases from V and 2 bases from J, with 10 bases in between. The germline gives CDR1 SEHNR, CDR2 FQNEAQ (reference sequence). The CDR3 spans 14 residues. The chain's CDR3 is CASSPGTAGNTIYF. CDR3 bases: TGTGCCAGCAGCCCTGGGACTGCTGGAAACACCATATATTTT.

The V and J genes are TRBV27 and TRBJ1-5; D perhaps matches TRBD1 (5 bases). V was shortened by 8 bases and J by 6 bases, with 17 bases between the two germline ends. The CDR3 covers 14 residues. Germline V lookup: CDR1 MNHEY, CDR2 SMNVEV (reference sequence). DNA of the CDR3: TGTGCCAGCTCCATTTCCAGGGTCGGTCAGCCCCAGCATTTT. Its translation is CASSISRVGQPQHF.

The chain uses TRBV18 and TRBJ2-1; D is tentatively TRBD1 or TRBD2 (5 bases each). Trimming left V 5 bases short and J 6 bases short, with 11 bases between. Germline CDR1 KGHSH, CDR2 LQKENI. This CDR3 comprises 13 residues. CDR3: CASSTRDGNEQFF. CDR3 sequence (DNA): TGTGCCAGCTCAACCCGGGACGGCAATGAGCAGTTCTTC.

The chain uses TRBV28 and TRBJ1-6, with D maybe TRBD1 (6 bases). The ends were cut back, 7 bases at V and 0 bases at J, with 16 bases in the middle. Germline CDR1 reads MDHEN; CDR2 reads SYDVKM. CDR3 length: 17 residues. DNA for the CDR3: TGTGCCAGCACCACCGGGACACTGAGCTCCTATAATTCACCCCTCCACTTT. Protein sequence: CASTTGTLSSYNSPLHF.

The rearrangement joins TRBV28 to TRBJ1-1; D is perhaps TRBD1 (6 bases). The length of the CDR3 is 15 residues. Trimming removed 6 bases from V and 0 bases from J, with 14 bases in between. The germline gives CDR1 MDHEN, CDR2 SYDVKM. The DNA for the CDR3 is TGTGCCAGCAGCTTACCGGGACAAATGAACACTGAAGCTTTCTTT. This encodes CASSLPGQMNTEAFF.

This sequence joins TRBV5-4 and TRBJ2-3; D may be TRBD2 (6 bases). Germline CDR1 is SGHNT and CDR2 is YYREEE (reference sequence). The CDR3 contains 15 residues. Trimming removed 6 bases at V and 0 bases at J, with 14 bases between. The CDR3, as DNA: TGTGCCAGCAAAGGGACTTCTACTAGCACAGATACGCAGTATTTT. The encoded protein is CASKGTSTSTDTQYF. The variable domain in full, with the rest retrieved from reference TRBV5-4 and TRBJ2-3, is ETGVTQSPTHLIKTRGQQVTLRCSSQSGHNTVSWYQQALGQGPQFIFQYYREEENGRGNFPPRFSGLQFPNYSSELNVNALELDDSALYLCASKGTSTSTDTQYFGPGTRLTVL.

The chain couples TRBV6-5 to TRBJ2-2; unclear D gene. The germline V gene encodes CDR1 MNHEY and CDR2 SVGAGI. V lost 8 bases to trimming and J lost 0 bases, with 4 bases between them. This CDR3 contains 12 residues. The CDR3 loop is CASGANTGELFF. Here the CDR3 DNA reads TGTGCCAGCGGGGCGAACACCGGGGAGCTGTTTTTT.

The V call is TRBV5-1, the J call TRBJ2-6; weak D call: TRBD2 (6 bases). V was clipped by 4 bases and J by 1 base, with 15 bases between them. This CDR3 contains 17 residues. Germline V gene data show CDR1 as SGHRS and CDR2 as YFSETQ. The CDR3 spells CASSPSSAGSGANVLTF. CDR3 nucleotides: TGCGCCAGCAGCCCCTCTAGCGCCGGTTCTGGGGCCAACGTCCTGACTTTC.

This rearrangement joins TRBV19 to TRBJ2-7; TRBD1 matches at 8 bases. Per the germline V gene, CDR1 is LNHDA and CDR2 is SQIVND (reference sequence). There are 15 residues in the CDR3. J lost 0 bases, V lost 4 bases, and 5 bases had no gene match. The CDR3 coding sequence is TGTGCCAGTAGTACCGGGACAGGCTACTCCTACGAGCAGTACTTC. Its protein is CASSTGTGYSYEQYF.

This chain joins TRBV14 and TRBJ2-3; possible D gene TRBD1, 6 bases. The V gene lost 4 bases and the J gene lost 2 bases, with 13 bases spanning the gap. CDR1 is SGHDN and CDR2 is FVKESK in the germline V gene. This CDR3 region has 15 residues. This CDR3 is CASSRRDTFTDTQYF. The CDR3 DNA sequence: TGTGCCAGCAGCCGCCGGGACACCTTCACAGATACGCAGTATTTT.

V and J are TRBV7-2 and TRBJ2-1; TRBD1 matches at 9 bases. The germline V gene has CDR1 SGHTA and CDR2 FQGNSA. The V gene end was trimmed by 5 bases and the J gene end by 4 bases; junction bases not matched to a gene: 6. CDR3 length equals 15 residues. The DNA of the CDR3 is TGTGCCAGCAGCCCCCGACAGGGGGGGTACAATGAGCAGTTCTTC. It codes for CASSPRQGGYNEQFF.

The V and J genes are TRBV21-1 and TRBJ2-5. TRBV21-1 is a listed pseudogene. This CDR3 has 15 amino acids. CDR3 sequence (DNA): TGTGCCAGCAGCAGAGGGCCGAGGGGCCGGGAGACCCAGTACTTC. It specifies CASSRGPRGRETQYF.

The gene calls are TRBV6-6 and TRBJ2-3; the D is unclear. Germline lookup yields CDR1 MNHNY and CDR2 SVGAGI (reference sequence). The CDR3 spans 12 residues. V was shortened by 2 bases and J by 4 bases, with 4 bases between the two germline ends. Here the CDR3 DNA reads TGTGCCAGCAGTTACCCCCCAGATACGCAGTATTTT. Its protein product is CASSYPPDTQYF.

This chain joins TRBV5-1 and TRBJ2-1, with TRBD1 matching 9 bases. Germline V gene sequence: CDR1 SGHRS, CDR2 YFSETQ. This CDR3 spans 15 amino acids. J gave up 7 bases and V 1 base, and 6 bases lay outside the gene matches. The CDR3 protein is CASSLRGDRENEQFF. The CDR3 region has the DNA TGCGCCAGCAGCTTGCGGGGGGACAGGGAAAATGAGCAGTTCTTC.

J is TRBJ1-4 and V is TRBV19; 7 nucleotides align to TRBD1. The V gene's germline CDR1 is LNHDA and CDR2 SQIVND (reference sequence). CDR3 length: 15 residues. V lost 7 bases, J lost 8 bases, and 13 bases stayed unmatched. The CDR3: CASTAQTGSGEKLFF. The DNA for the CDR3 is TGTGCCAGTACCGCCCAGACAGGGTCGGGCGAAAAACTGTTTTTT.

The chain combines TRBV5-1 with TRBJ1-2; D not resolved. CDR1 is SGHRS, CDR2 YFSETQ, per germline. The ends were cut back, 1 base at V and 8 bases at J, with 9 bases in the middle. The CDR3 covers 12 residues. The chain's CDR3 is CASSLWGRGYTF. CDR3 coding DNA: TGCGCCAGCAGCTTGTGGGGTAGGGGCTACACCTTC. The full variable domain, in which reference TRBV5-1 and TRBJ1-2 provide the parts outside the CDR3, is KAGVTQTPRYLIKTRGQQVTLSCSPISGHRSVSWYQQTPGQGLQFLFEYFSETQRNKGNFPGRFSGRQFSNSRSEMNVSTLELGDSALYLCASSLWGRGYTFGSGTRLTVV.

This clone appeared once. The V gene is TRBV19, the J gene TRBJ1-4, with D perhaps TRBD1 (6 bases). The V gene lost 3 bases and the J gene lost 7 bases, with 18 bases spanning the gap. This CDR3 is built from 16 residues. Per the germline V gene, CDR1 is LNHDA and CDR2 is SQIVND (reference sequence). CDR3 in amino acids: CASSISQGRSSEKLFF. Here the CDR3 DNA reads TGTGCCAGTAGTATTTCCCAGGGGCGCTCGAGTGAAAAACTGTTTTTT.

The chain is built from TRBV6-5 and TRBJ2-7; 8 bases agree with TRBD1. J lost 1 base, V lost 6 bases, and 8 bases had no gene match. From germline, CDR1 is MNHEY and CDR2 SVGAGI. The CDR3 loop spans 15 amino acids. The CDR3 sequence is CASRRTGTGSYEQYF. The DNA of the CDR3 is TGTGCCAGCAGACGTACCGGGACAGGATCCTACGAGCAGTACTTC.

This clone appeared a few times. The chain combines TRBV28 with TRBJ1-5, with unresolved D. This CDR3 is 18 amino acids long. CDR1 is MDHEN, CDR2 SYDVKM, per germline. Trimming cost V 4 bases and J 2 bases, with 21 bases left between them. The CDR3 DNA reads TGTGCCAGCAGTTCCCCGGTGGGAGGGTTTACGGGCAATCAGCCCCAGCATTTT. Its protein product is CASSSPVGGFTGNQPQHF. Looking up the rest from reference TRBV28 and TRBJ1-5 gives the full variable domain: DVKVTQSSRYLVKRTGEKVFLECVQDMDHENMFWYRQDPGLGLRLIYFSYDVKMKEKGDIPEGYSVSREKKERFSLILESASTNQTSMYLCASSSPVGGFTGNQPQHFGDGTRLSIL.

This chain uses TRBV10-2 with TRBJ2-5; possibly TRBD2 for D (6 bases). This CDR3 region has 13 residues. Per the germline V gene, CDR1 is WSHSY and CDR2 is SAAADI. The V gene lost 5 bases and the J gene lost 5 bases, with 12 bases spanning the gap. DNA for the CDR3: TGCGCCAGCAGTAAGCGCGGGGCGGAGACCCAGTACTTC. Its protein product is CASSKRGAETQYF.

This chain links TRBV1 with TRBJ1-2. TRBV1 represents a pseudogene. This CDR3 is built from 16 residues. CDR3 amino acids: CTSSKYSLRKTYGYTF. The CDR3 coding sequence is TGCACCAGCAGTAAATATAGTTTGCGAAAGACCTATGGCTACACCTTC.

The sample holds a few counts of this clone. V gene TRBV6-1 combines with J gene TRBJ1-6; no clear D. V lost 1 base, J lost 5 bases, and 9 bases lay in between. In germline, CDR1 is MNHNS, CDR2 SASEGT. This CDR3 contains 15 residues. The CDR3 loop is CASSEGPSHNSPLHF. The CDR3 coding sequence is TGTGCCAGCAGTGAAGGTCCCAGCCATAATTCACCCCTCCACTTT.

The J gene is TRBJ2-6, the V gene TRBV2; possibly TRBD1 or TRBD2 for D (5 bases each). Germline V gene data show CDR1 as SNHLY and CDR2 as FYNNEI. The length of the CDR3 is 16 residues. V shed 4 bases and J shed 0 bases, with 10 bases lying between them. CDR3 residues: CASSAEGPSGANVLTF. The DNA for the CDR3 is TGTGCCAGCAGTGCCGAGGGGCCCTCTGGGGCCAACGTCCTGACTTTC.

The J gene is TRBJ1-1, the V gene TRBV6-1; TRBD1 might be the D (5 bases). The length of the CDR3 is 15 residues. Between the trimmed V and J ends, which lost 7 bases and 5 bases, there was a span of 20 bases. Germline V gives CDR1 MNHNS, CDR2 SASEGT. Written as DNA, the CDR3 is TGTGCCAGCATTGTAACCCCGGTGGGGGGGACTGAAGCTTTCTTT. It is translated as CASIVTPVGGTEAFF.

This chain connects TRBV20-1 to TRBJ2-7; D is unclear. The V end lost 1 base, the J end lost 4 bases, and 5 bases lay between the germline ends. Germline V CDR1 and CDR2: DFQATT, SNEGSKA (reference sequence). This CDR3 is built from 11 residues. This CDR3 is CSARAGYEQYF. The CDR3 DNA sequence: TGCAGTGCTAGAGCCGGGTACGAGCAGTACTTC.